One sample yielded the 2 T cell receptor beta chains listed below, sequenced in a study of T cells in Graves' hyperthyroidism and ophthalmopathy. RNA transcripts provided the source from which TCR beta CDR3 regions were amplified. Carried out on the TCR CDR3, a first-round RT-PCR used the HTBI primer set. TCRdb processed the multiplex PCR reads anew with MiXCR; each CDR3 protein has one entry. Of approximately 300,000 distinct CDR3 sequences listed, about a sixth are singletons. The sample was blood. The receptors were sampled from a woman aged 55-75 years with Graves' ophthalmopathy.

This clonotype was observed a handful of times. A much larger clone sits a single nucleotide away, making a read error possible. The rearrangement links TRBV3-1 to TRBJ2-2; 9 bases fit TRBD2. This CDR3 region has 14 residues. The germline V gene has CDR1 LGHDT and CDR2 YNNKEL (reference sequence). The CDR3 DNA follows: TGTGCCAGCCAGAAAGCGGGAGGTACCGGGGAGCTGCTTTTT. Protein sequence: CASQKAGGTGELLF. The whole variable domain, remainder taken from reference TRBV3-1 and TRBJ2-2, is DTAVSQTPKYLVTQMGNDKSIKCEQNLGHDTMYWYKQDSKKFLKIMFSYNNKELIINETVPNRFSPKSPDKAHLNLHINSLELGDSAVYFCASQKAGGTGELLFGEGSRLTVL.

This clonotype has a count of ten or more. The chain carries TRBV11-2 and TRBJ2-7; D unresolved. The V end was cut by 3 bases, the J end by 4 bases, with 13 bases between. CDR1 is SGHAT, CDR2 FQNNGV, per germline. The CDR3 has 14 amino acids. The CDR3 bases are TGTGCCAGCAGCTTTCCGGGCAGTTTTTACGAGCAGTACTTC. Its protein is CASSFPGSFYEQYF.